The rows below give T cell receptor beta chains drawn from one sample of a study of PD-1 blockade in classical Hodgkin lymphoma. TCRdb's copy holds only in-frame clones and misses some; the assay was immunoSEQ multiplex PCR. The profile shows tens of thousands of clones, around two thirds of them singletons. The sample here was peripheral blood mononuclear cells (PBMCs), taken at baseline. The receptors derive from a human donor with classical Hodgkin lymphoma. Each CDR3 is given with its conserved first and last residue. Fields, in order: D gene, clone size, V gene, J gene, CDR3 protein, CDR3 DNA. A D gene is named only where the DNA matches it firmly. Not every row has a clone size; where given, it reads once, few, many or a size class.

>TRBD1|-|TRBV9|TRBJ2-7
CASSGGQWMGDEQYF
TGTGCCAGCAGCGGGGGACAGTGGATGGGCGACGAGCAGTACTTC
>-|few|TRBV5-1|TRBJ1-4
CASSLLAGATNEKLFF
TGCGCCAGCAGCTTGTTAGCGGGGGCAACTAATGAAAAACTGTTTTTT
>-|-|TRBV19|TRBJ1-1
CASSTLVRQQNTEAFF
TGTGCCAGTAGTACTCTGGTTCGGCAGCAGAACACTGAAGCTTTCTTT
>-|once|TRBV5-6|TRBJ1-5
CASSLEHAGNQPQHF
TGTGCCAGCAGCTTGGAACATGCCGGAAATCAGCCCCAGCATTTT
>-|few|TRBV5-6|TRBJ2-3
CASNYEVLSTDTQYF
TGTGCCAGCAACTACGAGGTGTTGAGCACAGATACGCAGTATTTT
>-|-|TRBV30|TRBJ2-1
CAWRGSSNEQFF
TGTGCCTGGAGAGGGAGCTCTAATGAGCAGTTCTTC
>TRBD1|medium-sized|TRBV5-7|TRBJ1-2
CASSLRDRDHYGYTF
TGTGCCAGCAGCTTGAGGGACAGGGACCACTATGGCTACACCTTC
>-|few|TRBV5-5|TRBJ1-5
CASSLDLGYQPQHF
TGTGCCAGCAGCTTGGATCTTGGCTATCAGCCCCAGCATTTT
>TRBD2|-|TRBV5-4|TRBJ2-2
CASSWTSVNTGELFF
TGTGCCAGCAGCTGGACTAGCGTCAACACCGGGGAGCTGTTTTTT
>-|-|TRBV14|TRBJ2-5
CASSLLQGLLKWQETQYF
TGTGCCAGCAGCTTACTTCAGGGGCTCCTTAAGTGGCAAGAGACCCAGTACTTC
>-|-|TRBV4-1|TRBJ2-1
CASSLHNEQFF
TGCGCCAGCAGCCTGCACAATGAGCAGTTCTTC